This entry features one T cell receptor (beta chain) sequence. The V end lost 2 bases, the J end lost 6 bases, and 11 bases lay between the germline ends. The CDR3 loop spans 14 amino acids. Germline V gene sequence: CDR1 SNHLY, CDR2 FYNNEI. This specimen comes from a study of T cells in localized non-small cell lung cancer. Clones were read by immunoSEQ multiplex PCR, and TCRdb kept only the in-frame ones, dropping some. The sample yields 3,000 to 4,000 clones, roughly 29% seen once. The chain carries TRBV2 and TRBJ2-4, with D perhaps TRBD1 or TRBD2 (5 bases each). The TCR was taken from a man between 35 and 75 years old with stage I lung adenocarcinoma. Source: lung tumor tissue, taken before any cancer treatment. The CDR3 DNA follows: TGTGCCAGCAGTGAAAGGGACCGGGGAAACATTCAGTACTTC. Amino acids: CASSERDRGNIQYF.